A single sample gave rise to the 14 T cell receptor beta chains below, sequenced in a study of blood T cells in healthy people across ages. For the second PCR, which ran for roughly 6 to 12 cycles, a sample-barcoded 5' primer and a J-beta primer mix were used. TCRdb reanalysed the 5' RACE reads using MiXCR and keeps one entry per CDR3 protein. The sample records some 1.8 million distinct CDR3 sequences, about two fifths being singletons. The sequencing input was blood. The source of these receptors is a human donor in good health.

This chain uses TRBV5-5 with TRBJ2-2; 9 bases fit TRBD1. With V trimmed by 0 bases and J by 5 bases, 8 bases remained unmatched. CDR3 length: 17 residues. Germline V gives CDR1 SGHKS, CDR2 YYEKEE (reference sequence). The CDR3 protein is CASSLAGTGIGTGELFF. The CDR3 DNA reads TGTGCCAGCAGCTTGGCCGGGACAGGGATAGGAACCGGGGAGCTGTTTTTT.

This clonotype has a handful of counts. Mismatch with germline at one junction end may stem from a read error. The CDR3 is CVSSLAGGYNEQFF. The CDR3 nucleotides read TGTGTCAGCAGCTTAGCGGGGGGATACAATGAGCAGTTCTTC. The chain is built from TRBV7-9 and TRBJ2-1; 10 nucleotides align to TRBD2. CDR3 length equals 14 residues. CDR1 is SEHNR, CDR2 FQNEAQ, per germline (reference sequence).

CDR3 residues: CASSLEEGLVYEQYF. CDR3 coding DNA: TGCGCCAGCAGCTTGGAGGAGGGTTTAGTCTACGAGCAGTACTTC. V and J are TRBV5-1 and TRBJ2-7, with D perhaps TRBD2 (6 bases). Looked up from germline, CDR1 is SGHRS and CDR2 is YFSETQ. V was shortened by 0 bases and J by 3 bases, with 13 bases between the two germline ends. This CDR3 contains 15 residues. The full variable domain, completed using reference TRBV5-1 and TRBJ2-7, is KAGVTQTPRYLIKTRGQQVTLSCSPISGHRSVSWYQQTPGQGLQFLFEYFSETQRNKGNFPGRFSGRQFSNSRSEMNVSTLELGDSALYLCASSLEEGLVYEQYFGPGTRLTVT.

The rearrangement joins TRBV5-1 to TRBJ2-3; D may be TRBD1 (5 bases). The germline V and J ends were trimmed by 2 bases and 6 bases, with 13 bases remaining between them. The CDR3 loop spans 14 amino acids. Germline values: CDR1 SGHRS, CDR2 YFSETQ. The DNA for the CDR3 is TGCGCCAGCAGCTTCGCAGGGTCAGGGGATACGCAGTATTTT. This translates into CASSFAGSGDTQYF.

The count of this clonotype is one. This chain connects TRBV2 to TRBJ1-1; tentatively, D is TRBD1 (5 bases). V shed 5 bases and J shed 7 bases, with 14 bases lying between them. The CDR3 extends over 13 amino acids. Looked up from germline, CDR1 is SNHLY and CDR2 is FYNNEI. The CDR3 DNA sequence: TGTGCCAGCAGTCCCGAGGAGGGGTATGAAGCTTTCTTT. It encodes CASSPEEGYEAFF.

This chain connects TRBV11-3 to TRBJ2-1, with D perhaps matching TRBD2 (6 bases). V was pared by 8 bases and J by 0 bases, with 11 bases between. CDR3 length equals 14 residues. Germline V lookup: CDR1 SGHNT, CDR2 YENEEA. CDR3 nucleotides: TGTGCCAGCGGCGCGGGGCCCTCCTACAATGAGCAGTTCTTC. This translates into CASGAGPSYNEQFF.

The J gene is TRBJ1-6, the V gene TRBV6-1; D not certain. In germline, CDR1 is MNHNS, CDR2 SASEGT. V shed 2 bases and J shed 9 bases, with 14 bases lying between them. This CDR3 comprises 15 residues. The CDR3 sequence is CASSEIDPSTSPLHF. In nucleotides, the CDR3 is TGTGCCAGCAGTGAAATTGACCCCAGCACTTCACCCCTCCACTTT.

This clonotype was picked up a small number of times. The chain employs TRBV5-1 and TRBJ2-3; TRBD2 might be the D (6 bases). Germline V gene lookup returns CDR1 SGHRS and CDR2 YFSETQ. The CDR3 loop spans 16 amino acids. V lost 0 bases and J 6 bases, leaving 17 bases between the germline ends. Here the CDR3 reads CASSLAGATGVDTQYF. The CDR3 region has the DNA TGCGCCAGCAGCTTGGCGGGCGCGACGGGGGTGGATACGCAGTATTTT.

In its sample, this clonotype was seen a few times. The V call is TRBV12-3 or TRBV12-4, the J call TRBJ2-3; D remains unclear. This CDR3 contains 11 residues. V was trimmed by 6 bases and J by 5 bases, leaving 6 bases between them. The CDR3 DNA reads TGTGCCAGCAGCCACGAAGATACGCAGTATTTT. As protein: CASSHEDTQYF.

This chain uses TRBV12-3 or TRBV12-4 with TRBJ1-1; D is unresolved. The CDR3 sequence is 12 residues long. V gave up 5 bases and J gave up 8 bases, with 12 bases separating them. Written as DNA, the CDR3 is TGTGCCAGCAGTCTTCTTATGGGGGAAGCTTTCTTT. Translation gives CASSLLMGEAFF.

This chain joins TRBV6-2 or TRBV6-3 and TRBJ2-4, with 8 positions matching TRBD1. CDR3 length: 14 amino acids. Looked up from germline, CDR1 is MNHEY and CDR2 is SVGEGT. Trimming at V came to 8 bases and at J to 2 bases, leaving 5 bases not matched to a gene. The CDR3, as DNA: TGTGCCAGCGGACAGGGTTCTTCCAAAAACATTCAGTACTTC. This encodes CASGQGSSKNIQYF.

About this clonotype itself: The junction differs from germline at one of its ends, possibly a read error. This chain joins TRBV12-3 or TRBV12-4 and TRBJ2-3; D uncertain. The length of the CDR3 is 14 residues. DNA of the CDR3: TGTGCCGGCAGTCCCCCTCTCAGCCCAGATACGCAGTATTTT. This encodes CAGSPPLSPDTQYF.

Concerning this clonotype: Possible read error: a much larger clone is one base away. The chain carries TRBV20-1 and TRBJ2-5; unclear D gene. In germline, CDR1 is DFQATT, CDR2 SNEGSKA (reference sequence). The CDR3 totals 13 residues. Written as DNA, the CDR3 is TGCAATGCTAGAGATCCTCAAACAGAGACCCAGTACTTC. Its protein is CNARDPQTETQYF.

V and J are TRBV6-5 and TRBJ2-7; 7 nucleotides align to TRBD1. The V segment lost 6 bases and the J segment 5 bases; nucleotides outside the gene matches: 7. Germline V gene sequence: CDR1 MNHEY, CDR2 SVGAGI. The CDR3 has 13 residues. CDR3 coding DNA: TGTGCCAGCAGATTATACAGGGGTCACGAGCAGTACTTC. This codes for CASRLYRGHEQYF.